These 30 T cell receptor beta chains share one sample of origin, sequenced in a study of T cell responses to AZD1222 COVID-19 vaccine (dated by TCRdb to about 2021). The intended sense of this specimen's time point label: baseline before first vaccination. The library was built by means of the immunoSEQ multiplex PCR assay. The immuneACCESS repertoire file appears here via TCRdb, limited to in-frame rearrangements. These files lack a portion of the clones; in checked studies, under half of the deficit traces to unresolved V genes, and the cause of the others is not known. The sample profile shows around 66,000 clones; 87% of them were found once. The ten top clones hold roughly 17% of the sample. Sequencing used peripheral blood, obtained on day 0 of AZD1222 vaccination. The receptors here all came from an adult in good health.

The gene calls are TRBV7-2 and TRBJ1-6, with a weak D call TRBD1 (6 bases). Deletions cut 4 bases from V and 7 bases from J, with 17 bases between. Germline V lookup: CDR1 SGHTA, CDR2 FQGNSA. This CDR3 has 16 amino acids. CDR3 residues: CASSYGGGQRNSPLHF. The CDR3 bases are TGTGCCAGCAGCTATGGGGGAGGACAGAGAAATTCACCCCTCCACTTT.

The rearrangement links TRBV5-1 to TRBJ1-1; 8 nucleotides align to TRBD1. With 4 bases clipped from V and 0 bases from J, the junction kept 2 bases outside the gene matches. CDR3 length: 14 amino acids. Per the germline V gene, CDR1 is SGHRS and CDR2 is YFSETQ. CDR3 region: CASSTGGVNTEAFF. In DNA form, the CDR3 reads TGCGCCAGCAGCACAGGGGGTGTGAACACTGAAGCTTTCTTT.

The V gene is TRBV18, the J gene TRBJ2-7; no clear D. V was pared by 2 bases and J by 2 bases, with 13 bases between. The CDR3 extends over 15 amino acids. The germline V gene has CDR1 KGHSH and CDR2 LQKENI. CDR3 region: CASSPLGGQTYEQYF. The CDR3 bases are TGTGCCAGCTCACCATTAGGTGGGCAAACCTACGAGCAGTACTTC.

V gene TRBV11-3 combines with J gene TRBJ1-1; 7 bases align to TRBD1. Germline CDR1 SGHNT, CDR2 YENEEA. The CDR3 spans 15 residues. V lost 3 bases, J lost 1 base, and 5 bases stayed unmatched. Here the CDR3 reads CASSFEGQSNTEAFF. The CDR3 nucleotides are TGTGCCAGCAGCTTTGAGGGACAGTCGAACACTGAAGCTTTCTTT.

The chain uses TRBV30 and TRBJ1-6; D remains unclear. Trimming pared 2 bases from V and 4 bases from J, leaving 9 bases between. The length of the CDR3 is 14 residues. CDR1 and CDR2 (germline): GTSNPN, SVGIG (reference sequence). The DNA for the CDR3 is TGTGCCTGGAGTACGACACGGTATAATTCACCCCTCCACTTT. It yields the protein CAWSTTRYNSPLHF.

The chain carries TRBV5-1 and TRBJ2-1; TRBD2 aligns across 13 bases. The junction had 12 bases not matched to a gene; V was cut back by 3 bases and J by 0 bases. The CDR3 runs 20 residues. Germline V gene sequence: CDR1 SGHRS, CDR2 YFSETQ. CDR3 sequence (DNA): TGCGCCAGCAGCTCATCAACCGGGACTAGCGGGGCGAGCTCCTACAATGAGCAGTTCTTC. Residues: CASSSSTGTSGASSYNEQFF.

This clone has just one count. This chain connects TRBV12-3 or TRBV12-4 to TRBJ1-1; D not resolved. CDR3 length: 13 residues. V gave up 6 bases and J gave up 4 bases, with 12 bases separating them. The CDR3 loop is CASSLGLGTEAFF. In DNA form, the CDR3 reads TGTGCCAGCAGCCTAGGGTTGGGCACTGAAGCTTTCTTT.

This chain links TRBV28 with TRBJ2-5; tentatively, D is TRBD1 (5 bases). This CDR3 region has 13 residues. Per the germline V gene, CDR1 is MDHEN and CDR2 is SYDVKM. V lost 4 bases and J 4 bases, leaving 10 bases between the germline ends. CDR3 DNA: TGTGCCAGCAGTTATTCCGACAGAGAGACCCAGTACTTC. Translating gives CASSYSDRETQYF.

V and J are TRBV4-3 and TRBJ1-1; weak D call: TRBD1 (5 bases). Trimming cost V 0 bases and J 4 bases, with 18 bases left between them. Germline V gene data show CDR1 as LGHNA and CDR2 as YSLEER. This CDR3 spans 17 amino acids. As DNA, the CDR3 is TGCGCCAGCAGCCAAGATAGAGGACAAACGGACGGCACTGAAGCTTTCTTT. Its translation is CASSQDRGQTDGTEAFF.

As regards this clone: A much larger clone lies one base from this, so it may be a read error. This same CDR3 is encoded by further DNA sequences in the sample. The CDR3: CASSPMNTEAFF. The CDR3 DNA follows: TGTGCCAGCAGCCCGATGAACACTGAAGCTTTCTTT. V usage is TRBV11-3 and J usage is TRBJ1-1, with D unclear. The V gene's germline CDR1 is SGHNT and CDR2 YENEEA. CDR3 length equals 12 residues. V lost 5 bases and J lost 0, with 4 bases in between.

The chain recombines TRBV3-1 (or the pseudogene TRBV3-2) with TRBJ2-3; the match to TRBD2 covers 8 bases. The germline gives CDR1 LGHDT, CDR2 YNNKEL (reference sequence). CDR3 length: 20 amino acids. V dropped 5 bases and J dropped 0; count of bases not matched to a gene: 19. CDR3 region: CASSSLRGAGVEASTDTQYF. In DNA form, the CDR3 reads TGTGCCAGCAGCTCACTCAGGGGAGCGGGAGTGGAGGCTAGCACAGATACGCAGTATTTT.

The CDR3 coding sequence is TGTGCCTGGAGTGTAAAGCTCTTCTCCGGCCAGGGGCATCATCAGCCCCAGCATTTT. This codes for CAWSVKLFSGQGHHQPQHF. The V and J genes are TRBV30 and TRBJ1-5; possible D gene TRBD1, 6 bases. The CDR3 consists of 19 residues. V was cut by 0 bases and J by 5 bases, with 26 bases left in between. CDR1 is GTSNPN and CDR2 is SVGIG in the germline V gene (reference sequence).

CDR3 DNA: TGCGCCAGCAGCTTGGCAGAGGGCAGGGCATCCTACAATGAGCAGTTCTTC. This translates into CASSLAEGRASYNEQFF. J is TRBJ2-1 and V is TRBV5-1; D assignment may be TRBD1 or TRBD2 (5 bases each). V was shortened by 0 bases and J by 1 base, with 14 bases between the two germline ends. The CDR3 has 17 residues. Germline V gene sequence: CDR1 SGHRS, CDR2 YFSETQ.

This clone was found once. The chain carries TRBV18 and TRBJ1-2; D remains ambiguous. Germline V gene data show CDR1 as KGHSH and CDR2 as LQKENI. V shed 2 bases and J shed 0 bases, with 16 bases lying between them. CDR3 length: 17 residues. CDR3 nucleotide sequence: TGTGCCAGCTCACCAATCGGGAATGACGCTGCTAACTATGGCTACACCTTC. As protein: CASSPIGNDAANYGYTF.

The chain combines TRBV30 with TRBJ1-4, with a weak D call TRBD1 (5 bases). V was shortened by 4 bases and J by 10 bases, with 22 bases between the two germline ends. The CDR3 loop spans 15 amino acids. Germline loops: CDR1 GTSNPN, CDR2 SVGIG (reference sequence). This chain's CDR3 is CAWKKRRDLAGKLFF. The CDR3 bases are TGTGCCTGGAAAAAAAGACGGGACCTAGCTGGAAAACTGTTTTTT.

The V and J genes are TRBV7-3 and TRBJ1-3, with 7 bases lining up with TRBD1. Trimming removed 5 bases from V and 4 bases from J; junction bases left unmatched: 11. Germline CDR1 reads SGHTA; CDR2 reads FQGTGA. This CDR3 is 16 amino acids long. The CDR3 nucleotides read TGTGCCAGCAGCGCAATGGGACCGGGACAGGGAAACACCATATATTTT. It yields the protein CASSAMGPGQGNTIYF.

V and J are TRBV7-3 and TRBJ2-5; 9 positions match TRBD1. The J segment lost 2 bases and the V segment lost 4 bases, leaving 5 bases of the junction unmatched. CDR3 length equals 15 residues. CDR1 and CDR2 (germline): SGHTA, FQGTGA. CDR3 DNA: TGTGCCAGCAGCTCCCGGGGACAGGGACAAGAGACCCAGTACTTC. Amino acids: CASSSRGQGQETQYF. The full variable domain, its missing parts supplied by reference TRBV7-3 and TRBJ2-5, is GAGVSQTPSNKVTEKGKYVELRCDPISGHTALYWYRQSLGQGPEFLIYFQGTGAADDSGLPNDRFFAVRPEGSVSTLKIQRTERGDSAVYLCASSSRGQGQETQYFGPGTRLLVL.

The chain joins TRBV5-4 to TRBJ1-2; D might be TRBD1 (5 bases). The CDR3 is 15 amino acids. Germline assignment: CDR1 SGHNT and CDR2 YYREEE (reference sequence). Trimming removed 4 bases from V and 8 bases from J, with 21 bases in between. CDR3 region: CASSPAGHQWGGYTF. CDR3 bases: TGTGCCAGCAGCCCCGCAGGGCACCAGTGGGGCGGCTACACCTTC.

This chain connects TRBV5-1 to TRBJ2-3, with TRBD2 identical over 7 bases. The CDR3 covers 16 residues. Germline CDR1 reads SGHRS; CDR2 reads YFSETQ. V was pared by 4 bases and J by 5 bases, with 13 bases of the junction left unmatched. The CDR3 region has the DNA TGCGCCAGCAGCCAGGGCGACGGGGGGAAGGGAGATACGCAGTATTTT. Its protein product is CASSQGDGGKGDTQYF.

This sequence joins TRBV9 and TRBJ1-6, with D hard to call. Germline lookup yields CDR1 SGDLS and CDR2 YYNGEE. V dropped 0 bases and J dropped 7 bases, with 8 bases sitting between them. CDR3 length equals 14 residues. Written as DNA, the CDR3 is TGTGCCAGCAGCGTAGTGGCAGCGAATTCACCCCTCCACTTT. Translating gives CASSVVAANSPLHF.

The chain carries TRBV2 and TRBJ1-4, with TRBD1 matching 9 bases. The J segment lost 7 bases and the V segment lost 0 bases, leaving 6 bases of the junction unmatched. Looked up from germline, CDR1 is SNHLY and CDR2 is FYNNEI. CDR3 length equals 16 residues. CDR3 protein: CASSEAQQGAGEKLFF. The CDR3 region has the DNA TGTGCCAGCAGTGAAGCGCAACAGGGGGCGGGTGAAAAACTGTTTTTT. The full variable domain, completed using reference TRBV2 and TRBJ1-4, is EPEVTQTPSHQVTQMGQEVILRCVPISNHLYFYWYRQILGQKVEFLVSFYNNEISEKSEIFDDQFSVERPDGSNFTLKIRSTKLEDSAMYFCASSEAQQGAGEKLFFGSGTQLSVL.

This clone was recorded a few times. The J gene is TRBJ2-7, the V gene TRBV11-3, with 7 bases lining up with TRBD2. Germline V gene sequence: CDR1 SGHNT, CDR2 YENEEA. Trimming removed 1 base from V and 9 bases from J; junction bases left unmatched: 3. The CDR3 contains 12 residues. CDR3 nucleotide sequence: TGTGCCAGCAGCTTAGGGGGGGGACTGCAGTACTTC. As protein: CASSLGGGLQYF.

CDR3 coding DNA: TGTGCCAGCAGTTACTTCCGACAGGGTGGAGGTGAAAAACTGTTTTTT. Translation gives CASSYFRQGGGEKLFF. V gene TRBV6-6 combines with J gene TRBJ1-4; 7 bases match TRBD1. CDR3 length: 16 amino acids. After removal of 1 base from V and 7 bases from J, the junction contained 9 bases not matched to a gene. Germline V CDR1 and CDR2: MNHNY, SVGAGI (reference sequence).

The V call is TRBV14, the J call TRBJ1-2; the D is unclear. Trimming stripped 6 bases from V and 5 bases from J, with 10 bases between. CDR3 length: 12 amino acids. The germline V gene encodes CDR1 SGHDN and CDR2 FVKESK. Here the CDR3 reads CASSPNIYGYTF. In nucleotides, the CDR3 is TGTGCCAGCAGTCCCAATATATATGGCTACACCTTC.

The J gene is TRBJ1-5, the V gene TRBV30; D may be TRBD1 (5 bases). Per the germline V gene, CDR1 is GTSNPN and CDR2 is SVGIG (reference sequence). This CDR3 is built from 14 residues. Trimming stripped 1 base from V and 7 bases from J, with 14 bases between. CDR3 sequence reads: CAWSADMHSQPQHF. The CDR3 coding sequence is TGTGCCTGGAGTGCGGACATGCATAGCCAGCCCCAGCATTTT.

V and J are TRBV24-1 and TRBJ1-2; tentatively, D is TRBD1 (5 bases). The CDR3 extends over 17 amino acids. Germline V gene sequence: CDR1 KGHDR, CDR2 SFDVKD. The V end lost 3 bases, the J end lost 4 bases, and 20 bases lay between the germline ends. CDR3 residues: CATSDRPAGWRVYGYTF. In nucleotides, the CDR3 is TGTGCCACCAGTGATCGCCCTGCAGGGTGGAGGGTCTATGGCTACACCTTC.

The DNA of the CDR3 is TGTGCCAGCAGCTTGGACACGTACGAGCAGTACTTC. Translated: CASSLDTYEQYF. The rearrangement joins TRBV5-6 to TRBJ2-7, with D unresolved. Germline V gene data show CDR1 as SGHDT and CDR2 as YYEEEE. With 0 bases removed from V and 4 bases from J, the gap between germline ends came to 5 bases. The CDR3 runs 12 residues.

The chain combines TRBV28 with TRBJ1-2; D remains unclear. Germline lookup yields CDR1 MDHEN and CDR2 SYDVKM. Trimming removed 5 bases at V and 4 bases at J, with 17 bases between. The length of the CDR3 is 15 residues. CDR3 in amino acids: CASSLPLGSPYGYTF. CDR3 nucleotide sequence: TGTGCCAGCAGTCTACCCCTCGGCAGTCCCTATGGCTACACCTTC.

The V gene is TRBV14, the J gene TRBJ2-7; 14 nucleotides agree with TRBD2. CDR3 length: 16 amino acids. The germline gives CDR1 SGHDN, CDR2 FVKESK. V was pared by 3 bases and J by 2 bases, with 3 bases of the junction left unmatched. The CDR3 sequence: CASSQPGLAGAYEQYF. For the CDR3, the DNA is TGTGCCAGCAGCCAGCCGGGACTAGCGGGAGCCTACGAGCAGTACTTC.

This chain uses TRBV6-1 with TRBJ1-2; a weak D match, TRBD1 (6 bases). This CDR3 spans 13 amino acids. Germline V gene data show CDR1 as MNHNS and CDR2 as SASEGT. Trimming pared 1 base from V and 9 bases from J, leaving 12 bases between. In DNA form, the CDR3 reads TGTGCCAGCAGTGAAGTTGAAGGGGGTAGCTACACCTTC. It translates to CASSEVEGGSYTF.